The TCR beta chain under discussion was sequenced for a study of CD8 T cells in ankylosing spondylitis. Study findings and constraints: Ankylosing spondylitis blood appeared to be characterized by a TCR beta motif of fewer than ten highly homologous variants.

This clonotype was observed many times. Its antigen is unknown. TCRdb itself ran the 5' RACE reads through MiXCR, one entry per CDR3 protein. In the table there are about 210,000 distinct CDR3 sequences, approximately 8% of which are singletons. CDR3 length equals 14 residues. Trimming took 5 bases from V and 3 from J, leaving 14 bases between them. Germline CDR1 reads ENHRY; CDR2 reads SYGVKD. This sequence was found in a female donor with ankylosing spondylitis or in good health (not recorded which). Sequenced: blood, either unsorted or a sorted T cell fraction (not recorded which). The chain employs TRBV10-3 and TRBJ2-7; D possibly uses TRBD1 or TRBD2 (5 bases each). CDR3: CAISNSGQSYEQYF. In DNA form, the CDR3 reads TGTGCCATCAGTAACTCGGGGCAGAGCTACGAGCAGTACTTC.